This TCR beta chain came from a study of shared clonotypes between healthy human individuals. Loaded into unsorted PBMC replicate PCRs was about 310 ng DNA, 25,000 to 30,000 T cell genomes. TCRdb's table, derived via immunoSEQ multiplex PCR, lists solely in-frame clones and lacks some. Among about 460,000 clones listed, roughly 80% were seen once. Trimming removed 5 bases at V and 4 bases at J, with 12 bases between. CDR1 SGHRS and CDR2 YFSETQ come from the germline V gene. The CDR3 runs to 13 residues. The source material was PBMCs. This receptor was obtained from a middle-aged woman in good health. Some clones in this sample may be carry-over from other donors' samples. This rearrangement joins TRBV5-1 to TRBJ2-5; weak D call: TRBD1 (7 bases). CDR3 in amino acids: CASREQGGETQYF. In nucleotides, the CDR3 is TGCGCCAGCAGGGAGCAGGGGGGAGAGACCCAGTACTTC.